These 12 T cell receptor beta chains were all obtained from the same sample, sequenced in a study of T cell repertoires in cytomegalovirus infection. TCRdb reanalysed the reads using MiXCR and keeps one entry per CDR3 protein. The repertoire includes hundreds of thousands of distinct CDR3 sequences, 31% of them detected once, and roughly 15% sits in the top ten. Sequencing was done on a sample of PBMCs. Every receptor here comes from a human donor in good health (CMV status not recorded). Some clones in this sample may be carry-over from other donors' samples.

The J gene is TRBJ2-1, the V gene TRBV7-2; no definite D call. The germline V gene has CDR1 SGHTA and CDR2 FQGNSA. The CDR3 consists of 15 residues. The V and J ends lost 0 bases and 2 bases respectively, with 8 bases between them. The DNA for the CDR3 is TGTGCCAGCAGCTTAGCCATAGGCCCCTACAATGAGCAGTTCTTC. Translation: CASSLAIGPYNEQFF.

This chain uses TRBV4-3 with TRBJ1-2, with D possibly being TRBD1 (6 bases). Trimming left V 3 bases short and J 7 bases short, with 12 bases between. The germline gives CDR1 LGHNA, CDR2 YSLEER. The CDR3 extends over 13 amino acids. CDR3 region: CASSHVGAGGYTF. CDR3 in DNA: TGCGCCAGCAGCCACGTGGGGGCGGGTGGCTACACCTTC.

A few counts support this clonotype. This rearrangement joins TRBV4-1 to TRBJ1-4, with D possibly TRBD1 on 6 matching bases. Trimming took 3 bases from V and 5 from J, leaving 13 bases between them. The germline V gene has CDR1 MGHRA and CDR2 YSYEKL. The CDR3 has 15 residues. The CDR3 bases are TGCGCCAGCAGCCAGACAGGCGGCGTGAATGAAAAACTGTTTTTT. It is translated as CASSQTGGVNEKLFF.

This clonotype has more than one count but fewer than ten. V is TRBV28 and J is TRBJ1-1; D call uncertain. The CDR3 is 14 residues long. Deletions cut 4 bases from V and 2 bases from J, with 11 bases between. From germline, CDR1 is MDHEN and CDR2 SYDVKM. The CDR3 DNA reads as TGTGCCAGCAGTTCCCCCACAACTAACACTGAAGCTTTCTTT. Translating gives CASSSPTTNTEAFF.

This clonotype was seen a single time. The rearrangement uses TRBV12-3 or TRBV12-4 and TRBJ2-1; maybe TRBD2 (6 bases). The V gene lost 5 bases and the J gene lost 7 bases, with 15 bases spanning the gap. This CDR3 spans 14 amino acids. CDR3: CASSASVGRNEQFF. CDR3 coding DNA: TGTGCCAGCAGTGCGAGCGTGGGGAGGAATGAGCAGTTCTTC.

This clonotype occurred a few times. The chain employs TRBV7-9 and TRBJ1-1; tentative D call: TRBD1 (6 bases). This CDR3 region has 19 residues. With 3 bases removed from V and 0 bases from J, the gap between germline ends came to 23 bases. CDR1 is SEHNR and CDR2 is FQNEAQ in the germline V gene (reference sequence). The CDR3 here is CASSLTPMGEGVLNTEAFF. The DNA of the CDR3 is TGTGCCAGCAGCTTGACCCCCATGGGGGAGGGGGTGTTGAACACTGAAGCTTTCTTT.

CDR3 protein: CASSPARIATEAFF. CDR3 nucleotide sequence: TGTGCCAGCTCACCAGCAAGAATTGCCACTGAAGCTTTCTTT. The chain has TRBV18 and TRBJ1-1, with D hard to call. This CDR3 contains 14 residues. Looked up from germline, CDR1 is KGHSH and CDR2 is LQKENI. Trimming shortened V by 2 bases and J by 4 bases, and 11 bases separated the two germline ends.

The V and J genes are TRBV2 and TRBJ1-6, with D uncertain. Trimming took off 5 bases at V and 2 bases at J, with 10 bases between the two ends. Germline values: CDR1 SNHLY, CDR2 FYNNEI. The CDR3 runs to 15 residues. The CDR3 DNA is TGTGCCAGCAGTCTCACAAATACCTATAATTCACCCCTCCACTTT. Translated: CASSLTNTYNSPLHF.

This CDR3 is CATTDRGELYF. CDR3 coding DNA: TGTGCCACAACTGACAGGGGGGAGCTGTATTTT. The rearrangement links TRBV6-2 or TRBV6-3 to TRBJ2-3; TRBD1 matches at 9 bases. The junction had 10 bases not matched to a gene; V was cut back by 10 bases and J by 14 bases. This CDR3 has 11 amino acids. CDR1 is MNHEY and CDR2 is SVGEGT in the germline V gene.

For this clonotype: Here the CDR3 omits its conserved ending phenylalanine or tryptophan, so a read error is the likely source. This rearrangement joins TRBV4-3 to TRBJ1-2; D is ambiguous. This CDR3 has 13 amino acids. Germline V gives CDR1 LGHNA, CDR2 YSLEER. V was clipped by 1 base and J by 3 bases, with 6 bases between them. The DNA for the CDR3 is TGCGCCAGCAGCCAAGTAGTTGACTATGGCTACACCTCC. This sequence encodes CASSQVVDYGYTS.

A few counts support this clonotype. For the CDR3, the DNA is TGTGCCAGCAGTCCTTGGACAAAGTCGGGTGGCTACACCTTC. It codes for CASSPWTKSGGYTF. The V gene is TRBV27, the J gene TRBJ1-2; D is possibly TRBD1 (5 bases). The ends were cut back, 5 bases at V and 7 bases at J, with 17 bases in the middle. CDR1 and CDR2 (germline): MNHEY, SMNVEV (reference sequence). This CDR3 region has 14 residues.

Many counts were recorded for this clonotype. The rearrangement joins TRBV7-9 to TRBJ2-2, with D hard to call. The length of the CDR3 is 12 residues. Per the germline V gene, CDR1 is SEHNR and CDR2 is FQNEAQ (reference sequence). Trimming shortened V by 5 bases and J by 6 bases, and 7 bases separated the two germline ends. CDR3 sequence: CASSPTAGELFF. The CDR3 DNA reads TGTGCCAGCAGCCCTACGGCCGGGGAGCTGTTTTTT.